Below are 30 T cell receptor beta chains sequenced from a single sample in a study of T cells after yellow fever vaccination. TCRdb used MiXCR to reprocess the 5' RACE reads, holding one entry per CDR3 protein. The table includes just under 600,000 distinct CDR3 sequences, approximately 12% detected once. Sequenced here: PBMCs, sampled on the day of the yellow fever booster vaccination. The receptors were sampled from a man in his thirties or forties who received the YFV17D yellow fever vaccine.

The chain employs TRBV20-1 and TRBJ2-4; D call uncertain. This CDR3 has 15 residues. The germline V and J ends were trimmed by 5 bases and 8 bases, with 22 bases remaining between them. Germline-derived CDR1 and CDR2 are DFQATT and SNEGSKA (reference sequence). For the CDR3, the DNA is TGCAGTGCTTCGCCCCGAGTGGAGCTAGGTGACATTCAGTACTTC. Protein: CSASPRVELGDIQYF.

This clonotype was detected a few times. V and J are TRBV3-1 and TRBJ2-7, with D tentatively TRBD1 (6 bases). V lost 2 bases, J lost 7 bases, and 21 bases lay in between. The CDR3 is 16 residues long. Germline V gene sequence: CDR1 LGHDT, CDR2 YNNKEL (reference sequence). Here the CDR3 reads CASSQYGGRTGAEQYF. The CDR3 nucleotides are TGTGCCAGCAGCCAATATGGGGGCAGAACAGGCGCTGAGCAGTACTTC.

This clonotype was counted only a few times. The chain carries TRBV6-1 and TRBJ2-1; D is possibly TRBD2 (5 bases). Trimming left V 8 bases short and J 2 bases short, with 10 bases between. The CDR3 runs 13 residues. The germline CDR1 and CDR2 sequences are MNHNS and SASEGT. The CDR3 DNA follows: TGTGCCAGCGCAGCGGCCCCCTACAATGAGCAGTTCTTC. Amino acids: CASAAAPYNEQFF.

The chain has TRBV20-1 and TRBJ2-7; the D call may be TRBD1 or TRBD2 (6 bases each). This CDR3 has 14 residues. V was pared by 5 bases and J by 2 bases, with 16 bases between. Germline V gene sequence: CDR1 DFQATT, CDR2 SNEGSKA (reference sequence). The CDR3 loop is CSAYNRGQTYEQYF. In DNA form, the CDR3 reads TGCAGTGCTTACAACCGGGGGCAAACCTACGAGCAGTACTTC.

For this clonotype: A single base separates this from a much larger clone, so it may be a read error. CDR3 nucleotides: TGTGCCAGCAGCTCACCTCTGGACAGTGCAACTAATGAAAAACGGTTTTTT. Translation: CASSSPLDSATNEKRFF. The V and J genes are TRBV11-3 and TRBJ1-4, with a possible D match to TRBD1 (6 bases). The CDR3 is made up of 17 amino acids. CDR1 and CDR2 from the germline V gene are SGHNT and YENEEA. Based on the CDR3 plus reference TRBV11-3 and TRBJ1-4, the full variable domain is EAGVVQSPRYKIIEKKQPVAFWCNPISGHNTLYWYLQNLGQGPELLIRYENEEAVDDSQLPKDRFSAERLKGVDSTLKIQPAELGDSAVYLCASSSPLDSATNEKRFFGSGTQLSVL.

This clonotype was found a few times. J is TRBJ2-1 and V is TRBV4-1; 12 bases agree with TRBD1. Trimming removed 5 bases from V and 12 bases from J; junction bases left unmatched: 8. CDR3 size: 14 residues. Germline CDR1 is MGHRA and CDR2 is YSYEKL. The CDR3 DNA is TGCGCCAGCAGCAACCGGGACAGGGGGCTTGGGCAGTTCTTC. Amino acids: CASSNRDRGLGQFF.

At least ten counts were recorded for this clonotype. This chain joins TRBV5-1 and TRBJ2-5, with 11 bases matching TRBD2. The V gene's germline CDR1 is SGHRS and CDR2 YFSETQ. The CDR3 covers 15 residues. V dropped 5 bases and J dropped 3; count of bases not matched to a gene: 6. The CDR3 DNA is TGCGCCAGCAGTTCCGGGACTAGCGGAAAAGAGACCCAGTACTTC. Its protein product is CASSSGTSGKETQYF.

This clonotype was seen a few times. This chain connects TRBV4-3 to TRBJ2-3, with 10 bases that match TRBD2. Trimming removed 1 base from V and 6 bases from J; junction bases left unmatched: 4. Germline V CDR1 and CDR2: LGHNA, YSLEER. The CDR3 contains 15 residues. The CDR3 loop reads CASSQASGRADTQYF. The CDR3 DNA sequence: TGCGCCAGCAGCCAAGCAAGCGGGAGGGCCGATACGCAGTATTTT.

The chain uses TRBV7-6 and TRBJ1-1; TRBD1 matches at 10 bases. The germline CDR1 and CDR2 sequences are SGHVS and FNYEAQ. Trimming removed 6 bases from V and 3 bases from J; junction bases left unmatched: 7. The CDR3 totals 15 residues. This CDR3 is CASSRDRGGHTEAFF. The CDR3, as DNA: TGTGCCAGCAGTCGGGACAGGGGAGGGCACACTGAAGCTTTCTTT.

This clonotype was found a few times. The CDR3: CATAPDPYEQYF. Written as DNA, the CDR3 is TGTGCCACCGCCCCCGACCCCTACGAGCAGTACTTC. The rearrangement links TRBV6-2 or TRBV6-3 to TRBJ2-7; D not certain. The CDR3 is made up of 12 amino acids. Germline lookup yields CDR1 MNHEY and CDR2 SVGEGT. Trimming removed 10 bases from V and 2 bases from J, with 12 bases in between.

Many counts were recorded for this clonotype. V and J are TRBV7-2 and TRBJ2-1; TRBD2 might be the D (6 bases). V was trimmed by 2 bases and J by 4 bases, leaving 12 bases between them. The CDR3 is 15 residues long. The germline V gene has CDR1 SGHTA and CDR2 FQGNSA. This CDR3 reads CASSLSGRGYNEQFF. The CDR3 bases are TGTGCCAGCAGCTTATCGGGTCGGGGGTACAATGAGCAGTTCTTC.

This clonotype was picked up a small number of times. This chain joins TRBV19 and TRBJ2-1, with D unresolved. The V gene lost 8 bases and the J gene lost 7 bases, with 12 bases spanning the gap. Germline CDR1 LNHDA, CDR2 SQIVND (reference sequence). The CDR3 contains 12 residues. CDR3 DNA sequence: TGTGCCAGTGGTCCGATCGGGAATGAGCAGTTCTTC. It translates to CASGPIGNEQFF.

The J gene is TRBJ2-5, the V gene TRBV12-3 or TRBV12-4; D is ambiguous. Trimming took 8 bases from V and 5 from J, leaving 18 bases between them. The CDR3 extends over 14 amino acids. Here the CDR3 DNA reads TGTGCCAGCTCGCAGACCCAAGGTCGGGAGACCCAGTACTTC. Translation gives CASSQTQGRETQYF.

This chain uses TRBV5-1 with TRBJ2-2; 8 nucleotides line up with TRBD2. CDR3 length equals 16 residues. Germline lookup yields CDR1 SGHRS and CDR2 YFSETQ. V was clipped by 1 base and J by 1 base; unmatched bases: 3. CDR3 in DNA: TGCGCCAGCAGCTTGTGGCTAGCGGGGAACACCGGGGAGCTGTTTTTT. This codes for CASSLWLAGNTGELFF.

This clonotype has only a few counts. The V and J genes are TRBV14 and TRBJ1-2; D is perhaps TRBD1 (5 bases). The CDR3 consists of 16 residues. Trimming removed 0 bases at V and 2 bases at J, with 13 bases between. Germline loops: CDR1 SGHDN, CDR2 FVKESK. The CDR3 protein is CASSQDTQTGNYGYTF. DNA for the CDR3: TGTGCCAGCAGCCAAGATACCCAAACAGGAAACTATGGCTACACCTTC.

The V call is TRBV7-2, the J call TRBJ2-1; 7 bases align to TRBD2. This CDR3 has 15 residues. Looked up from germline, CDR1 is SGHTA and CDR2 is FQGNSA. J was trimmed by 2 bases and V by 6 bases; bases with no gene match: 7. CDR3 sequence reads: CASSWSGNPYNEQFF. The CDR3 nucleotides read TGTGCCAGCAGTTGGAGCGGGAACCCCTACAATGAGCAGTTCTTC.

V usage is TRBV3-1 and J usage is TRBJ2-7; a weak D match, TRBD2 (6 bases). The germline gives CDR1 LGHDT, CDR2 YNNKEL (reference sequence). This CDR3 is built from 15 residues. Trimming pared 1 base from V and 2 bases from J, leaving 12 bases between. CDR3 amino acids: CASSQGQRVTYEQYF. For the CDR3, the DNA is TGTGCCAGCAGCCAAGGTCAGCGGGTAACCTACGAGCAGTACTTC.

The chain combines TRBV11-3 with TRBJ1-1, with D perhaps matching TRBD1 (5 bases). The germline gives CDR1 SGHNT, CDR2 YENEEA. The CDR3 has 13 amino acids. Trimming took 4 bases from V and 6 from J, leaving 12 bases between them. The CDR3 DNA reads as TGTGCCAGCAGCTCGACTAGGGGATCTGAAGCTTTCTTT. This gives the protein CASSSTRGSEAFF.

This sequence joins TRBV5-1 and TRBJ2-7, with TRBD2 matching 8 bases. The CDR3 spans 14 residues. V dropped 4 bases and J dropped 1; count of bases not matched to a gene: 4. Germline CDR1 and CDR2: SGHRS and YFSETQ. Written as DNA, the CDR3 is TGCGCCAGCAGCGGTAGCGGGATTTCCTACGAGCAGTACTTC. Residues: CASSGSGISYEQYF. Full variable domain (rest looked up from reference TRBV5-1 and TRBJ2-7): KAGVTQTPRYLIKTRGQQVTLSCSPISGHRSVSWYQQTPGQGLQFLFEYFSETQRNKGNFPGRFSGRQFSNSRSEMNVSTLELGDSALYLCASSGSGISYEQYFGPGTRLTVT.

The chain is built from TRBV11-2 and TRBJ2-1; 9 bases align to TRBD2. Looked up from germline, CDR1 is SGHAT and CDR2 is FQNNGV. The CDR3 loop spans 21 amino acids. Unmatched junction bases numbered 34, after V lost 6 bases and J lost 13 bases. Here the CDR3 DNA reads TGTGCCAGCAGTTTACCCCGGGGGAATAGCGGGAGAGGGGGAGGGGAATCGATACAGTTCTTC. Translation: CASSLPRGNSGRGGGESIQFF.

The genes are TRBV5-4 and TRBJ1-4; D is unclear. Germline V gives CDR1 SGHNT, CDR2 YYREEE (reference sequence). The CDR3 totals 13 residues. V was trimmed by 1 base and J by 5 bases, leaving 6 bases between them. The DNA for the CDR3 is TGTGCCAGCAGCTTGAAACAAAATGAAAAACTGTTTTTT. The encoded protein is CASSLKQNEKLFF. The whole variable domain, filled in from reference TRBV5-4 and TRBJ1-4, reads ETGVTQSPTHLIKTRGQQVTLRCSSQSGHNTVSWYQQALGQGPQFIFQYYREEENGRGNFPPRFSGLQFPNYSSELNVNALELDDSALYLCASSLKQNEKLFFGSGTQLSVL.

This clonotype was observed a handful of times. The chain has TRBV11-2 and TRBJ1-5; 8 bases fit TRBD1. The CDR3 totals 15 residues. Losses at the gene ends were 3 bases for V and 7 bases for J; bases not matched to a gene: 8. Germline lookup yields CDR1 SGHAT and CDR2 FQNNGV. The CDR3 reads CASSFQTGGGQPQHF. The CDR3 nucleotides are TGTGCCAGCAGCTTCCAAACAGGGGGAGGCCAGCCCCAGCATTTT.

This clonotype was recorded a few times. The chain couples TRBV29-1 to TRBJ2-5; possible D gene TRBD2, 6 bases. Trimming took 4 bases from V and 2 from J, leaving 11 bases between them. Germline CDR1 and CDR2: SQVTM and ANQGSEA. There are 13 residues in the CDR3. CDR3: CSVAASDQETQYF. The DNA for the CDR3 is TGCAGCGTTGCAGCTAGCGATCAAGAGACCCAGTACTTC.

In its sample, this clonotype was seen a few times. The CDR3 nucleotides are TGTGCCAGCAGCTTGGTAGGGACAGAACAAGAGACCCAGTACTTC. Translation gives CASSLVGTEQETQYF. The chain has TRBV5-6 and TRBJ2-5, with 7 bases lining up with TRBD1. The CDR3 consists of 15 residues. V trimming: 0 bases; J trimming: 2 bases; junction bases outside the gene matches: 4. Germline V CDR1 and CDR2: SGHDT, YYEEEE.

The rearrangement uses TRBV23-1 and TRBJ2-2; TRBD1 aligns across 8 bases. TRBV23-1 is recorded as an ORF, its role being uncertain. The CDR3 has 17 residues. V lost 6 bases and J lost 4; bases outside the gene matches: 13. CDR3 loop: CASRLAPGQAVTGELFF. CDR3 nucleotides: TGCGCCAGCAGACTCGCGCCGGGACAGGCGGTCACCGGGGAGCTGTTTTTT.

The chain links TRBV5-1 to TRBJ1-1; possibly TRBD1 for D (6 bases). The length of the CDR3 is 12 residues. The germline CDR1 and CDR2 sequences are SGHRS and YFSETQ. Deletions cut 6 bases from V and 6 bases from J, with 12 bases between. In DNA, the CDR3 is TGCGCCAGCAAGGGGGGGGCTTCTGAAGCTTTCTTT. Amino acid sequence: CASKGGASEAFF.

The rearrangement uses TRBV27 and TRBJ2-2, with D tentatively TRBD2 (6 bases). Trimming took 8 bases from V and 2 from J, leaving 12 bases between them. Germline CDR1 and CDR2: MNHEY and SMNVEV (reference sequence). This CDR3 has 14 residues. The CDR3 DNA sequence: TGTGCCAGCGGGGGGTACACCAACACCGGGGAGCTGTTTTTT. The encoded protein is CASGGYTNTGELFF.

This chain joins TRBV20-1 and TRBJ2-7; 8 bases match TRBD1. Germline values: CDR1 DFQATT, CDR2 SNEGSKA (reference sequence). V gave up 5 bases and J gave up 6 bases; unmatched junction bases: 3. The CDR3 spans 11 residues. This CDR3 reads CSAGQGTEQYF. As DNA, the CDR3 is TGCAGTGCTGGACAGGGTACCGAGCAGTACTTC.

The chain is built from TRBV7-9 and TRBJ2-6; 10 bases agree with TRBD1. J was trimmed by 3 bases and V by 4 bases; bases with no gene match: 6. Per the germline V gene, CDR1 is SEHNR and CDR2 is FQNEAQ (reference sequence). This CDR3 has 17 amino acids. As DNA, the CDR3 is TGTGCCAGCAGCTCCCTCGGGACAGGGGATGGGGCCAACGTCCTGACTTTC. Translating it yields CASSSLGTGDGANVLTF.

The rearrangement joins TRBV5-4 to TRBJ2-7, with D tentatively TRBD2 (5 bases). Per the germline V gene, CDR1 is SGHNT and CDR2 is YYREEE (reference sequence). The germline V and J ends were trimmed by 2 bases and 7 bases, with 10 bases remaining between them. The CDR3 is 12 amino acids. This CDR3 is CASSLQPGEQYF. CDR3 in DNA: TGTGCCAGCAGCTTACAACCGGGGGAGCAGTACTTC.